These 31 T cell receptor beta chains originate from one sample sequenced in a study of T cells in women clearing cervical HPV infection. The method was immunoSEQ multiplex PCR; TCRdb's version includes in-frame clones alone and lacks a portion of them. The listing contains about 20,000 clones. Sequencing was done on a sample of blood buffy coat. All receptors come from a woman aged 18-69 years with a cervical HPV16 infection that either progressed to CIN3+ or cleared (not recorded which).

Points on this clone: The read comes to an end 3 residues before the CDR3 does, leaving the germline J gene to fill in the end. V gene TRBV20-1 combines with J gene TRBJ2-1, with 12 nucleotides matching TRBD2. V lost 3 bases and J lost 7; bases outside the gene matches: 13. The CDR3 length is 17 residues. Germline CDR1 and CDR2: DFQATT and SNEGSKA (reference sequence). The CDR3 spells CSASPPSGRAGMNEQFF. Partial CDR3 DNA: TGCAGTGCTAGCCCCCCTAGCGGGAGGGCCGGGATGAATGAG.

As for this clone: The CDR3 end is not reached by the read, which stops 3 residues before it; the germline J gene fills it in. The chain has TRBV7-2 and TRBJ2-3; possibly TRBD1 for D (8 bases). This CDR3 is built from 14 residues. Germline CDR1 is SGHTA and CDR2 is FQGNSA. CDR3 bases read: TGTGCCAGCAGCTTTACAGGGGGGGGTAAGACG. It is translated as CASSFTGGGKT. The complete CDR3 reads CASSFTGGGKTQYF. The full variable domain, completed using reference TRBV7-2 and TRBJ2-3, is GAGVSQSPSNKVTEKGKDVELRCDPISGHTALYWYRQSLGQGLEFLIYFQGNSAPDKSGLPSDRFSAERTGGSVSTLTIQRTQQEDSAVYLCASSFTGGGKTQYFGPGTRLTVL.

Concerning this clone itself: At one boundary the junction diverges from the germline segment, which might be a read error. The CDR3 end lies 3 residues beyond the end of the read and is filled in from the germline J gene. The V and J genes are TRBV7-7 and TRBJ1-1, with 9 bases identical to TRBD1. CDR3 size: 16 residues. CDR1 is SSHAT and CDR2 is FNYEAQ in the germline V gene (reference sequence). The covered CDR3 bases are TGTGCTAGCAGCCCTCTCGGGACAGGGTCGGGCACTGAA. Translated, it gives CASSPLGTGSGTE. The whole CDR3 protein is CASSPLGTGSGTEAFF.

CDR3 sequence reads: CATGTGNHNDYTF. The CDR3 bases that were read are TGTGCCACCGGGACAGGTAACCACAATGAC. The chain couples TRBV19 to TRBJ1-2; 8 nucleotides line up with TRBD1. From the germline J gene comes the end of the CDR3, since the read stops 3 residues before it. There are 13 residues in the CDR3. Germline V lookup: CDR1 LNHDA, CDR2 SQIVND (reference sequence).

On this clone itself: The junction departs from the called germline gene at one end, perhaps through a read error. The CDR3 extends 3 residues past the end of the read, so its final part is completed from the germline J gene. The gene calls are TRBV4-2 and TRBJ1-2; the D is unclear. In germline, CDR1 is LGHNA, CDR2 YNFKEQ. The CDR3 sequence is 14 residues long. CDR3 DNA, as far as it was read: TGCGCCAGCAGCCAAAGTACAGCCGGTCATGGC. It yields the protein CASSQSTAGHG. The whole CDR3 reads CASSQSTAGHGYTF.

The part of the CDR3 DNA that was read is TGCAGTGCTAGAGATCCGGGCACCACCGGGGGAGAGACC. Protein sequence: CSARDPGTTGGET. The whole CDR3 is CSARDPGTTGGETQYF. The J gene is TRBJ2-5, the V gene TRBV20-1, with D possibly TRBD2 on 6 matching bases. The CDR3 end falls 3 residues outside the read, so it is completed with the germline J gene. The CDR3 is 16 residues long. V lost 0 bases and J 4 bases, leaving 18 bases between the germline ends. Per germline, CDR1 DFQATT and CDR2 SNEGSKA (reference sequence).

On this clone: Read data end 3 residues before the CDR3 end; the end is taken from the germline J gene. The chain is built from TRBV20-1 and TRBJ1-3; possible D gene TRBD1, 5 bases. V was pared by 6 bases and J by 0 bases, with 24 bases between. The CDR3 covers 18 residues. The germline gives CDR1 DFQATT, CDR2 SNEGSKA (reference sequence). The DNA read from the CDR3 is TGCAGTGCCCCAAGCCCGCATAGTGGGGGGTCCTCTGGAAACACC. Its protein is CSAPSPHSGGSSGNT. The full CDR3 is CSAPSPHSGGSSGNTIYF.

Of note for this clone: The read stops 3 residues short of the end of the CDR3; the missing end is completed from the germline J gene. This chain connects TRBV2 to TRBJ1-2; 7 bases are shared with TRBD1. Unmatched junction bases numbered 9, after V lost 7 bases and J lost 4 bases. Germline assignment: CDR1 SNHLY and CDR2 FYNNEI. The CDR3 is 14 residues long. The CDR3: CASTTGVGAYGYTF. The DNA read from the CDR3 is TGTGCCAGCACTACAGGGGTGGGGGCCTATGGC.

Concerning this clone: The read gets to within 3 residues of the CDR3 end, and the germline J gene fills in the rest. The genes are TRBV7-9 and TRBJ2-4; TRBD1 is a possible D gene (5 bases). CDR1 and CDR2 from the germline V gene are SEHNR and FQNEAQ (reference sequence). The CDR3 contains 15 residues. The part of the CDR3 DNA that was read is TGTGCCAGCACAGCTTATGAAATCCCAGGGAACGGT. Translated, it gives CASTAYEIPGNG. The full CDR3 protein is CASTAYEIPGNGQYF.

Regarding this clone: The CDR3 end is not reached by the read, which stops 3 residues before it; the germline J gene fills it in. The gene calls are TRBV28 and TRBJ1-6; no firm D call. CDR3 length equals 14 residues. V dropped 3 bases and J dropped 10 bases, with 13 bases sitting between them. CDR1 is MDHEN and CDR2 is SYDVKM in the germline V gene. The CDR3 protein is CASSFTTRESPLHF. Incomplete CDR3 DNA: TGTGCCAGCAGTTTCACGACGCGGGAATCACCC.

Of note for this clone: Coverage ceases 3 residues before the CDR3 finishes, and the germline J gene fills in the end. The genes are TRBV7-6 and TRBJ2-3; 9 positions match TRBD1. CDR1 and CDR2 (germline): SGHVS, FNYEAQ. This CDR3 comprises 17 residues. CDR3 DNA, as far as it was read: TGTGCCAGCAGCTTAGGGGACAGGGTTAATAGCAATCAGCCG. Amino acids: CASSLGDRVNSNQP. The entire CDR3 is CASSLGDRVNSNQPQYF.

CDR3 loop: CASGTSGSRETQYF. The covered CDR3 bases are TGCGCCAGCGGGACTAGCGGGAGCCGGGAGACC. The chain joins TRBV10-1 to TRBJ2-5, with 14 bases matching TRBD2. The read halts 3 residues ahead of the CDR3 end, with the missing end drawn from the germline J gene. The CDR3 covers 14 residues. The V and J ends lost 8 bases and 5 bases, in that order; junction bases with no gene match: 4. Germline V gene lookup returns CDR1 WNHNN and CDR2 SYGVQD (reference sequence).

To note about this clone: Read data end 3 residues before the CDR3 end; the end is taken from the germline J gene. The chain joins TRBV27 to TRBJ1-5; 9 nucleotides align to TRBD1. Germline CDR1 MNHEY, CDR2 SMNVEV (reference sequence). The CDR3 is 15 residues long. Trimming took 6 bases from V and 0 from J; bases not matched to a gene: 3. CDR3 residues: CASRGTGNSNQPQHF. CDR3 DNA (partial): TGTGCCAGCAGGGGGACAGGGAATAGCAATCAGCCC.

A word on this clone: The CDR3 is cut off 3 residues early in the read; its end comes from the germline J gene. The V call is TRBV7-9, the J call TRBJ2-7; 12 positions match TRBD2. Germline V gene data show CDR1 as SEHNR and CDR2 as FQNEAQ (reference sequence). CDR3 length: 15 residues. The V gene end was trimmed by 6 bases and the J gene end by 5 bases; junction bases not matched to a gene: 8. CDR3 bases read: TGTGCCAGCAGTAGTACTAGCGGGAGGAGGAACGAG. Translating it yields CASSSTSGRRNE. The whole CDR3 protein reads CASSSTSGRRNEQYF.

Points on this clone: The read comes to an end 3 residues before the CDR3 does, leaving the germline J gene to fill in the end. V usage is TRBV5-4 and J usage is TRBJ2-7; D is tentatively TRBD1 or TRBD2 (7 bases each). CDR3 size: 15 residues. Trimming removed 2 bases from V and 5 bases from J, with 17 bases in between. Germline V gene lookup returns CDR1 SGHNT and CDR2 YYREEE (reference sequence). The CDR3 bases that were read are TGTGCCAGCAGCTTTCAGGGAGGGGGCAGCGACGAG. The encoded protein is CASSFQGGGSDE. The complete CDR3 protein is CASSFQGGGSDEQYF.

Details on this clone: The CDR3 end falls 3 residues outside the read, so it is completed with the germline J gene. The V and J genes are TRBV7-3 and TRBJ2-7; 10 nucleotides agree with TRBD2. The V and J ends lost 0 bases and 3 bases, in that order; junction bases with no gene match: 2. Germline V lookup: CDR1 SGHTA, CDR2 FQGTGA. CDR3 size: 15 residues. CDR3 DNA (partial): TGTGCCAGCAGCTTAACGGCTAGCGGGGGCTACGAG. This codes for CASSLTASGGYE. The full CDR3 protein reads CASSLTASGGYEQYF.

As concerns this clone: Read data end 3 residues before the CDR3 end; the end is taken from the germline J gene. V gene TRBV30 combines with J gene TRBJ2-2, with D unresolved. This CDR3 spans 11 amino acids. Per germline, CDR1 GTSNPN and CDR2 SVGIG (reference sequence). The CDR3 region is CAWKTNEKLFF. The sequenced part of the CDR3 DNA is TGTGCCTGGAAAACAAATGAAAAG.

About this clone itself: The missing CDR3 end, 3 residues past where the read stops, is filled in from the germline J gene. The chain carries TRBV7-8 and TRBJ2-2; 10 bases match TRBD1. Germline V gives CDR1 SGHVS, CDR2 FQNEAQ. The CDR3 is 15 residues long. CDR3 in amino acids: CASSSWTGGMEKLFF. CDR3 DNA, as far as it was read: TGTGCCAGCAGCTCCTGGACAGGGGGTATGGAAAAG.

The CDR3 spells CASSQQHLYGYTF. Partial CDR3 DNA: TGTGCCAGCAGTCAACAGCACCTGTATGGC. V gene TRBV6-2 or TRBV6-3 combines with J gene TRBJ1-2, with D uncertain. Sequencing ends 3 residues short of the CDR3 end; the germline J gene provides the rest. The CDR3 contains 13 residues. The germline CDR1 and CDR2 sequences are MNHEY and SVGEGT. The ends were cut back, 5 bases at V and 5 bases at J, with 12 bases in the middle.

About this clone itself: The sequenced fragment ends 3 residues before the CDR3 boundary, so the rest is inferred from the germline J gene. The genes are TRBV20-1 and TRBJ1-4; TRBD1 is a possible D gene (6 bases). The V and J ends lost 1 base and 8 bases respectively, with 11 bases between them. This CDR3 is 13 amino acids long. The germline CDR1 and CDR2 sequences are DFQATT and SNEGSKA (reference sequence). The CDR3 reads CSARAGGGEKLFF. The covered CDR3 bases are TGCAGTGCTAGAGCGGGGGGGGGCGAAAAA.

Notes on this clone: The junction shows a germline mismatch at one end, possibly a read error. The read falls 3 residues short of the CDR3 end, and the missing part is taken from the germline J gene. The genes are TRBV7-7 and TRBJ1-2; 7 bases line up with TRBD1. Germline-derived CDR1 and CDR2 are SSHAT and FNYEAQ (reference sequence). The CDR3 has 15 amino acids. The CDR3 protein is CASSQGGSSYNDYTF. CDR3 DNA (partial): TGTGCTAGCAGCCAAGGGGGCAGCTCCTACAATGAC.

The chain's CDR3 is CASSSTGLALHF. Partial CDR3 DNA: TGTGCCAGCAGTTCGACAGGGTTGGCC. The chain has TRBV28 and TRBJ1-6; 7 positions match TRBD1. Read data end 3 residues before the CDR3 end; the end is taken from the germline J gene. Germline CDR1 reads MDHEN; CDR2 reads SYDVKM. The CDR3 covers 12 residues.

A note on this clone: The CDR3 end falls 3 residues outside the read, so it is completed with the germline J gene. The chain employs TRBV7-2 and TRBJ2-1; no clear D. CDR1 and CDR2 from the germline V gene are SGHTA and FQGNSA. This CDR3 region has 13 residues. V lost 1 base and J lost 5, with 6 bases in between. The CDR3 reads CASSLVSDNEQFF. CDR3 DNA, as far as it was read: TGTGCCAGCAGCTTAGTGTCGGACAATGAG.

About this clone itself: The DNA ends 3 residues before the CDR3 does, and the rest of the CDR3 is filled in from the germline J gene. This chain links TRBV20-1 with TRBJ2-2; 12 bases agree with TRBD2. Germline CDR1 and CDR2: DFQATT and SNEGSKA (reference sequence). This CDR3 comprises 15 residues. J gave up 3 bases and V 6 bases, and 5 bases lay outside the gene matches. The part of the CDR3 DNA that was read is TGCAGTGCGCCGACTAGCGGGAGACACACCGGGGAG. Translating gives CSAPTSGRHTGE. The full CDR3 protein reads CSAPTSGRHTGELFF.

On this clone: Read sequence stops 3 residues before the CDR3 end, and the germline J gene provides the missing end. The J gene is TRBJ2-1, the V gene TRBV19, with D uncertain. Trimming removed 4 bases from V and 4 bases from J, with 8 bases in between. This CDR3 region has 13 residues. The germline gives CDR1 LNHDA, CDR2 SQIVND (reference sequence). The CDR3 region is CASSRNYYNEQFF. The covered CDR3 bases are TGTGCCAGTAGTAGAAACTATTACAATGAG.

Regarding this clone: The CDR3 end lies 3 residues beyond the end of the read and is filled in from the germline J gene. This rearrangement joins TRBV20-1 to TRBJ1-4; the D is unclear. In germline, CDR1 is DFQATT, CDR2 SNEGSKA (reference sequence). The CDR3 consists of 16 residues. Trimming pared 1 base from V and 3 bases from J, leaving 15 bases between. The chain's CDR3 is CSARGPLRVANEKLFF. CDR3 DNA (partial): TGCAGTGCTAGAGGGCCCTTGAGGGTGGCTAATGAAAAA.

Note on this clone: The CDR3 end is not reached by the read, which stops 3 residues before it; the germline J gene fills it in. The chain links TRBV2 to TRBJ2-3; 12 nucleotides agree with TRBD2. There are 18 residues in the CDR3. CDR1 SNHLY and CDR2 FYNNEI come from the germline V gene. The CDR3 sequence is CASGNPSTSGRPQETQYF. CDR3 DNA, as far as it was read: TGTGCCAGCGGGAATCCTTCGACTAGCGGGAGACCCCAAGAGACG. The entire variable domain, with the rest obtained from reference TRBV2 and TRBJ2-3, is as follows: EPEVTQTPSHQVTQMGQEVILRCVPISNHLYFYWYRQILGQKVEFLVSFYNNEISEKSEIFDDQFSVERPDGSNFTLKIRSTKLEDSAMYFCASGNPSTSGRPQETQYFGPGTRLTVL.

CDR3 DNA, as far as it was read: TGTGCCAGCAGTGATAGTTTGTTGAGGGACAGCCAGACC. Translation: CASSDSLLRDSQT. The full CDR3 reads CASSDSLLRDSQTQYF. This chain links TRBV2 with TRBJ2-5, with 7 positions matching TRBD1. The CDR3 end falls 3 residues outside the read, so it is completed with the germline J gene. CDR1 and CDR2 from the germline V gene are SNHLY and FYNNEI. This CDR3 region has 16 residues. The V and J ends lost 3 bases and 6 bases, in that order; junction bases with no gene match: 13. Supplemented by reference TRBV2 and TRBJ2-5, the full variable domain reads EPEVTQTPSHQVTQMGQEVILRCVPISNHLYFYWYRQILGQKVEFLVSFYNNEISEKSEIFDDQFSVERPDGSNFTLKIRSTKLEDSAMYFCASSDSLLRDSQTQYFGPGTRLLVL.

With regard to this clone: The read finishes 3 residues shy of the CDR3 end, and the germline J gene is used to complete it. The rearrangement uses TRBV10-1 and TRBJ1-1; 9 bases align to TRBD1. Germline CDR1 reads WNHNN; CDR2 reads SYGVQD (reference sequence). The CDR3 loop spans 15 amino acids. V was clipped by 3 bases and J by 3 bases; unmatched bases: 5. This CDR3 reads CASSDRTGVYTEAFF. The sequenced CDR3 bases are TGCGCCAGCAGTGATCGGACAGGGGTGTACACTGAA.

Notes on this clone: The read terminates 3 residues ahead of where the CDR3 ends, so the germline J gene completes it. J is TRBJ1-2 and V is TRBV6-2 or TRBV6-3, with TRBD1 as a possible D gene (5 bases). The germline gives CDR1 MNHEY, CDR2 SVGEGT. This CDR3 spans 16 amino acids. CDR3 in amino acids: CASSSTGGYRGDTYTF. Incomplete CDR3 DNA: TGTGCCAGCAGTTCTACCGGGGGATATCGGGGAGATACC.

Points on this clone: The read finishes 3 residues shy of the CDR3 end, and the germline J gene is used to complete it. The chain links TRBV23-1 to TRBJ1-5, with D possibly TRBD1 on 5 matching bases. TRBV23-1 falls under the ORF class, with uncertain function. CDR3 length: 15 amino acids. V lost 6 bases and J lost 7, with 19 bases in between. This CDR3 is CASSRPGSGDQPQHF. Partial CDR3 DNA: TGCGCCAGCAGCCGACCTGGCAGCGGGGACCAGCCC.